This TCR beta chain was profiled in a study of regulatory T cells in long-lasting Graves disease. Arm-PCR of CDR3 regions and iRepertoire HTBI primers were the basis on which TCR beta libraries were built. TCRdb passed the multiplex PCR reads through MiXCR, listing each CDR3 protein once. The profile covers 320,000 or so distinct CDR3 sequences, with under 20% appearing a single time and more than 35% taken by the ten largest. The V end was cut by 4 bases, the J end by 0 bases, with 15 bases between. Germline lookup yields CDR1 MNHEY and CDR2 SMNVEV (reference sequence). The CDR3 runs 16 residues. This clonotype was seen at least ten times. Time point denoted: newly diagnosed GD, antithyroid drugs for less than 3 months. Preparation of the TCR library used RNA extracted from PBMCs.

The chain employs TRBV27 and TRBJ2-5, with D uncertain. The sequence was collected from a female donor with Graves disease. The sequencing here drew on peripheral blood mononuclear cells (PBMCs), taken at new diagnosis, from a patient treated with antithyroid drugs. CDR3 nucleotide sequence: TGTGCCAGCAGTTATGGACGGATCTTCTACCAAGAGACCCAGTACTTC. As protein: CASSYGRIFYQETQYF.